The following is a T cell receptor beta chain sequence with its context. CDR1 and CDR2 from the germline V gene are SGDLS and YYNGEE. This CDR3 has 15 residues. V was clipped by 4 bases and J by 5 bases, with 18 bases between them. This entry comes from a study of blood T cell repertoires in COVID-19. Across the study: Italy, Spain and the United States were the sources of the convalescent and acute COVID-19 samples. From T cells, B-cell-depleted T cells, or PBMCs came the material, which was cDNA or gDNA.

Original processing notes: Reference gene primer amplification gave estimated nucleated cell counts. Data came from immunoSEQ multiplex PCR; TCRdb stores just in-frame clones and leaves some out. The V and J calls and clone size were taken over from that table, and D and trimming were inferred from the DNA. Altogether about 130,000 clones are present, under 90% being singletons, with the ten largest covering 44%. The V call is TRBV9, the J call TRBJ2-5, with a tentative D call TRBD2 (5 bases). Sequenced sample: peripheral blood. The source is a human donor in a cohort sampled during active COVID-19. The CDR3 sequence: CASSTRTGESETQYF. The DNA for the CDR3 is TGTGCCAGCAGCACCCGCACCGGGGAGAGTGAGACCCAGTACTTC.